The following is a T cell receptor (beta chain) sequence with its context. Its antigen is unknown. Generated by immunoSEQ multiplex PCR, the TCRdb table keeps only in-frame clones and is missing some. The table has about 130,000 clones, around nine tenths seen once. V was clipped by 7 bases and J by 3 bases, with 13 bases between them. Germline CDR1 reads MNHEY; CDR2 reads SVGAGI. This CDR3 spans 14 amino acids. This record comes from a study of T cell responses to AZD1222 COVID-19 vaccine. General observations from the study: Spike-specific TCRs gained breadth and depth after people received two AZD1222 doses. Within unmutated variant regions lay the reported targets of nearly half of spike-specific TCRs. Baseline seropositivity occurred in only a handful of AZD1222 recipients. Sampled repertoires all dated from after the peak T cell response.

The sequences come from peripheral blood, collected on day 0 of AZD1222 vaccination. This TCR was recovered from an adult in good health. This chain joins TRBV6-5 and TRBJ1-5, with D hard to call. The CDR3 nucleotides read TGTGCCAGCATCGGGAACCAGGTCAATCAGCCCCAGCATTTT. It yields the protein CASIGNQVNQPQHF.